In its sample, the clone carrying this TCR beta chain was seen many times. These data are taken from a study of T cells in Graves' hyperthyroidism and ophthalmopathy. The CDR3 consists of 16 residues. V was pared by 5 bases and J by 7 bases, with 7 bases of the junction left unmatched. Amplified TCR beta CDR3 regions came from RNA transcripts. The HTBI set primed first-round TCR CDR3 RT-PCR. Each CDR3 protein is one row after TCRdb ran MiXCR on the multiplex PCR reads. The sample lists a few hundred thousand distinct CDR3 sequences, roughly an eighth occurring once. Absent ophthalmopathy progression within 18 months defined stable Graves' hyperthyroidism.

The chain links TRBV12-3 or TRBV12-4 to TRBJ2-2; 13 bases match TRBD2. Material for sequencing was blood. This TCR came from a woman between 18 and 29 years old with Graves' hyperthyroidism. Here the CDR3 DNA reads TGTGCCAGCAGTCAACTAGCGGGAGGGCCTGTCGGGGAGCTGTTTTTT. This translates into CASSQLAGGPVGELFF.